These T cell receptor beta chains were read from a single sample in a study of T cells after yellow fever vaccination. TCRdb reprocessed the 5' RACE reads with MiXCR, giving one entry per CDR3 protein. This table has some 96,000 distinct CDR3 sequences, about 8.4% appearing once. The sequenced sample was CD8+ T cells not binding an NS4B(214-222) dextramer, sorted from PBMCs, obtained more than 13 days after the first yellow fever vaccination. These receptors were taken from a man younger than 35 who received the YFV17D yellow fever vaccine. CDR3s include the opening cysteine and the closing phenylalanine or tryptophan. D genes are given only for firm matches. Clone size is given for some rows only: seen once, a few or many times, or a class if the clone is expanded.

clone size	V gene	J gene	D gene	CDR3 DNA	CDR3 protein
-	TRBV12-3/TRBV12-4	TRBJ2-1	-	TGTGCCAGCAACCTAGGGGCTAGCTACAATGAGCAGTTCTTC	CASNLGASYNEQFF
-	TRBV9	TRBJ1-1	-	TGTGCCAGCAGCGCCGGAGGACAGACGAACACTGAAGCTTTCTTT	CASSAGGQTNTEAFF
-	TRBV19	TRBJ2-1	-	TGTGCCTCGGATGCTGGGTATGAGCAGTTCTTC	CASDAGYEQFF
few	TRBV7-2	TRBJ2-2	TRBD2	TGTGCCAGCAGCTTTTTCGGGGGGAGGACCGGGGAGCTGTTTTTT	CASSFFGGRTGELFF
few	TRBV5-1	TRBJ2-2	-	TGCGCCAGCACCCATAAGCTTGGTCTTTACACCGGGGAGCTGTTTTTT	CASTHKLGLYTGELFF
few	TRBV10-2	TRBJ2-5	TRBD1	TGCGCCAGCAGCCACCCACCGACAGGGTCGGAGACCCAGTACTTC	CASSHPPTGSETQYF
few	TRBV7-2	TRBJ2-3	-	TGTGCCAGCAGCACTGACGGGGGCACAGATACGCAGTATTTT	CASSTDGGTDTQYF
-	TRBV11-2	TRBJ1-1	-	TGTGCCAGCAGCCCCCCCGGGGTTTACACTGAAGCTTTCTTT	CASSPPGVYTEAFF
-	TRBV4-1	TRBJ1-5	-	TGCGCCAGCAGCCAAAACCGGGACTATAGCAATCAGCCCCAGCATTTT	CASSQNRDYSNQPQHF
few	TRBV5-1	TRBJ2-1	-	TGCGCCAGCAGACGCTCAGGGTACAATGAGCAGTTCTTC	CASRRSGYNEQFF
-	TRBV11-2	TRBJ2-6	-	TGTGCCAGCAGCCCCCGGGGGCGGACTAGAGCTGGGGCCAACGTCCTGACTTTC	CASSPRGRTRAGANVLTF
many	TRBV24-1	TRBJ2-1	TRBD1	TGTGCCGTCGGGACAGGGGACCACAATGAGCAGTTCTTC	CAVGTGDHNEQFF
few	TRBV20-1	TRBJ1-5	-	TGCAGTGCTAGAGATTACAGTTACCTCAGCAATCAGCCCCAGCATTTT	CSARDYSYLSNQPQHF
-	TRBV12-3/TRBV12-4	TRBJ2-2	-	TGTGCCTTCAGTTTCCTCGGGGGGGACAGGGCGAACACCGGGGAGCTGTTTTTT	CAFSFLGGDRANTGELFF
few	TRBV15	TRBJ1-2	-	TGTGCCACCAGCAGAGGATATAAAGGACTCGGTGGGGACTATGGCTACACCTTC	CATSRGYKGLGGDYGYTF
few	TRBV4-1	TRBJ1-1	-	TGCGCCAGCAGCCCGGGGGGAAAGGCTGAAGCTTTCTTT	CASSPGGKAEAFF